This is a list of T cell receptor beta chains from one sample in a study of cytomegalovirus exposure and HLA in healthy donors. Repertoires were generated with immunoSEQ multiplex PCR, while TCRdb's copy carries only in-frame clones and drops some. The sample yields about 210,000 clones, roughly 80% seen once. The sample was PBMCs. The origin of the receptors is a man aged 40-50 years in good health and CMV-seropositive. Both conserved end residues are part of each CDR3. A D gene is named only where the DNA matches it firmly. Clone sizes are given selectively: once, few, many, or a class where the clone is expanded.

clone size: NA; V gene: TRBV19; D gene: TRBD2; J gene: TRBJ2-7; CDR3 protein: CASSISLAGSYEQYF; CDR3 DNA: TGTGCCAGTAGTATCTCACTAGCGGGGTCCTACGAGCAGTACTTC
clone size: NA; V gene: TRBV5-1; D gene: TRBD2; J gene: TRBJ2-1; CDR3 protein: CASSLALSGRLSSYNEQFF; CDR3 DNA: TGCGCCAGCAGCTTGGCCCTTAGCGGGAGGTTGAGCTCCTACAATGAGCAGTTCTTC
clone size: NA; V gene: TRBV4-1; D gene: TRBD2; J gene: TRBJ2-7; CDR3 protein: CASSDPPGLAYEQYF; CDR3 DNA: TGCGCCAGCAGCGATCCCCCGGGACTAGCCTACGAGCAGTACTTC
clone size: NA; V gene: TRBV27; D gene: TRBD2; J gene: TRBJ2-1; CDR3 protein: CASSLSASGGGNEQFF; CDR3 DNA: TGTGCCAGCAGTTTATCCGCTAGCGGGGGAGGGAATGAGCAGTTCTTC
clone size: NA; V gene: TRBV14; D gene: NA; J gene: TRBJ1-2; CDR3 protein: CASSQALYGYTF; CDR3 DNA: TGTGCCAGCAGCCAAGCCCTCTATGGCTACACCTTC
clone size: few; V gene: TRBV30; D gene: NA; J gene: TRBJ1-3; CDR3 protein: CAWKTGDLTTIYF; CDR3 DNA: TGTGCCTGGAAGACAGGCGACCTGACCACCATATATTTT
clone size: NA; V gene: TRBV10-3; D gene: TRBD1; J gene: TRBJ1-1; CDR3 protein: CATRTGGTGVTEAFF; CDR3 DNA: TGTGCCACCCGAACGGGCGGGACAGGGGTCACTGAAGCTTTCTTT
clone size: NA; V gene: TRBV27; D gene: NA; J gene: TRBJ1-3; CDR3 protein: CASSNQALGQGNTIYF; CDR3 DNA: TGTGCCAGCAGTAACCAGGCGCTGGGGCAAGGAAACACCATATATTTT
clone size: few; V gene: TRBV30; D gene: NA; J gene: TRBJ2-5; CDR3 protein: CACLGAGIQETQYF; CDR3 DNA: TGTGCCTGCCTGGGGGCAGGGATACAAGAGACCCAGTACTTC
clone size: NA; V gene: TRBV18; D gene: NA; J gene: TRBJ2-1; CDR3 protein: CASSREISGAYNEQFF; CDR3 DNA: TGTGCCAGCTCACGTGAGATTAGCGGAGCCTACAATGAGCAGTTCTTC
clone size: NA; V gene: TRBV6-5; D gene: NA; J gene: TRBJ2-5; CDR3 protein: CASSEGAAQETQYF; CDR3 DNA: TGTGCCAGCAGTGAAGGGGCAGCTCAAGAGACCCAGTACTTC
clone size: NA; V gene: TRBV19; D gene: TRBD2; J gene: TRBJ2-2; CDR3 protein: CASSRAWSGANTGELFF; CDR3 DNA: TGTGCCAGTAGTCGGGCTTGGAGCGGGGCGAACACCGGGGAGCTGTTTTTT
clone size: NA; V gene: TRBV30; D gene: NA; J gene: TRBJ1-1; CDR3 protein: CAWGRGLPEAFF; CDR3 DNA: TGTGCCTGGGGAAGGGGTTTGCCTGAAGCTTTCTTT
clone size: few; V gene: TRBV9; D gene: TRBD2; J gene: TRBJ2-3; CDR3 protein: CASSVRLAGGVDTQYF; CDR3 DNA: TGTGCCAGCAGCGTACGACTAGCGGGAGGGGTAGATACGCAGTATTTT
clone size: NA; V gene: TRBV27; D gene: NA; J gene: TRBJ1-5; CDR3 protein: CASSTIAGSNQPQHF; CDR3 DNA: TGTGCCAGCAGTACTATAGCGGGAAGCAATCAGCCCCAGCATTTT
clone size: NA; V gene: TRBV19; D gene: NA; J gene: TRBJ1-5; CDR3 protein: CASSIDPGFNQPQHF; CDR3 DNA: TGTGCCAGTAGTATAGACCCGGGGTTCAATCAGCCCCAGCATTTT
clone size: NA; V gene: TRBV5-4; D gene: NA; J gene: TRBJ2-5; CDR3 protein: CASTAGNQETQYF; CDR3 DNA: TGTGCCAGCACCGCGGGCAACCAAGAGACCCAGTACTTC
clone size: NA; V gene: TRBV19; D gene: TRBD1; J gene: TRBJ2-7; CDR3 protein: CASSIRQGATYEQYF; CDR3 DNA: TGTGCCAGTAGTATTAGACAGGGGGCCACCTACGAGCAGTACTTC
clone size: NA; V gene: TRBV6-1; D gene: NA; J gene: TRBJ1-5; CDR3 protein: CASSGDMSNQPQHF; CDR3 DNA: TGTGCCAGCAGTGGTGACATGAGCAATCAGCCCCAGCATTTT
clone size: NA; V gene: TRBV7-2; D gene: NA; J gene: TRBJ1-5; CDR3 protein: CASSLGRGLNQPQHF; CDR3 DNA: TGTGCCAGCAGCTTAGGGAGGGGCCTCAATCAGCCCCAGCATTTT
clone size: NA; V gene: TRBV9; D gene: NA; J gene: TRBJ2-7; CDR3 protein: CASSPTERVGSYEQYF; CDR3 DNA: TGTGCCAGCAGCCCAACGGAGCGGGTGGGATCCTACGAGCAGTACTTC
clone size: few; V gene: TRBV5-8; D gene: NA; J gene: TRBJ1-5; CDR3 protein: CASSFETPYSNQPQHF; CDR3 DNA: TGTGCCAGCAGCTTCGAAACACCTTATAGCAATCAGCCCCAGCATTTT
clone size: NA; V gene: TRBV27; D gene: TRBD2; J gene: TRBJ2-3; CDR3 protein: CASSLMRLAGALDTQYF; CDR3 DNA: TGTGCCAGCAGTTTAATGAGACTAGCGGGAGCGCTAGATACGCAGTATTTT
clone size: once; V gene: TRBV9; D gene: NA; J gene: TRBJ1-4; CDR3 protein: CASSPGGGYGEKLFF; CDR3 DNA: TGTGCCAGCAGCCCCGGAGGAGGGTATGGAGAAAAACTGTTTTTT
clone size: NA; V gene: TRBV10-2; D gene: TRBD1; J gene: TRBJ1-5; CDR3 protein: CASSESWDRGNQPQHF; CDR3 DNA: TGCGCCAGCAGTGAGTCGTGGGACAGGGGAAATCAGCCCCAGCATTTT
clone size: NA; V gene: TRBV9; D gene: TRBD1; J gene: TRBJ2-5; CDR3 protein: CASSATGGWETQYF; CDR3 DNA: TGTGCCAGCAGCGCCACAGGGGGCTGGGAGACCCAGTACTTC
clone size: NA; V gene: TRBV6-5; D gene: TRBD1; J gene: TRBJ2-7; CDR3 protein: CASSYSGTGIEQYF; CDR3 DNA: TGTGCCAGCAGTTACTCCGGGACAGGGATCGAGCAGTACTTC
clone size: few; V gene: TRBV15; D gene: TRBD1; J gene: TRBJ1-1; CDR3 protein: CATSGISDRDTEAFF; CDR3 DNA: TGTGCCACCAGCGGGATCTCCGACAGGGACACTGAAGCTTTCTTT
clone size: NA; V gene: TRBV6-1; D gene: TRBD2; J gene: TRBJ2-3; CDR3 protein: CASSVREGTDTQYF; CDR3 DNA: TGTGCCAGCAGTGTCCGGGAGGGCACAGATACGCAGTATTTT
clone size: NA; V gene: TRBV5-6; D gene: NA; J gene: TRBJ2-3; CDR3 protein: CASSFLQNRGDTQYF; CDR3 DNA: TGTGCCAGCAGCTTTTTACAGAACAGAGGGGATACGCAGTATTTT
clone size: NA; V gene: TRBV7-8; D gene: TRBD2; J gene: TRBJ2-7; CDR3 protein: CASSLALAGALEQYF; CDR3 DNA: TGTGCCAGCAGCTTAGCGCTAGCGGGAGCTCTCGAGCAGTACTTC
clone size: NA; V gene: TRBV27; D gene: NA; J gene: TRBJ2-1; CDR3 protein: CASSLSASNEQFF; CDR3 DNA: TGTGCCAGCAGTTTATCGGCTTCCAATGAGCAGTTCTTC
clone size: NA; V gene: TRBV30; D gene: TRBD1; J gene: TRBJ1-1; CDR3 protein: CASLSTRDRQAFF; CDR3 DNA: TGTGCCTCCCTAAGCACCCGGGACAGGCAAGCTTTCTTT
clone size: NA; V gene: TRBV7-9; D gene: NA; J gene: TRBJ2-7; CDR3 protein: CASSLVPGEQYF; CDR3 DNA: TGTGCCAGCAGCTTAGTGCCGGGCGAGCAGTACTTC
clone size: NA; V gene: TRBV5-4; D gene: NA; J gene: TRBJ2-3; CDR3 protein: CASSLTVGPGTDTQYF; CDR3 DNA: TGTGCCAGCAGCTTGACGGTGGGCCCGGGCACAGATACGCAGTATTTT
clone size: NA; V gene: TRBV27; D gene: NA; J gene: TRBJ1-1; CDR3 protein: CASSPRGENTEAFF; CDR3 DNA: TGTGCCAGCAGTCCCCGGGGAGAGAACACTGAAGCTTTCTTT
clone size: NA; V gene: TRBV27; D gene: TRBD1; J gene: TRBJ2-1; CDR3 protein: CASSLGQINEQFF; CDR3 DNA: TGTGCCAGCAGTTTGGGACAGATCAATGAGCAGTTCTTC
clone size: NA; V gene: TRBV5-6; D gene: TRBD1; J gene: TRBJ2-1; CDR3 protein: CASSLGRGGVSYNEQFF; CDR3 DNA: TGTGCCAGCAGCTTGGGCCGAGGGGGCGTTTCCTACAATGAGCAGTTCTTC
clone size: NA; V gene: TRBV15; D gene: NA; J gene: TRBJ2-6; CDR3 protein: CATTEGGVSGANVLTF; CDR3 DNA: TGTGCCACCACCGAGGGCGGGGTATCTGGGGCCAACGTCCTGACTTTC
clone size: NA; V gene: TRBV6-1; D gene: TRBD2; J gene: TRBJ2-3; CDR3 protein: CASSWGGSTDTQYF; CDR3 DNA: TGTGCCAGCAGCTGGGGGGGTAGCACAGATACGCAGTATTTT
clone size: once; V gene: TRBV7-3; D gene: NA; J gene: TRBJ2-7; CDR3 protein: CASSATPGADEQYF; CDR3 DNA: TGTGCCAGCAGCGCCACCCCAGGGGCGGACGAGCAGTACTTC
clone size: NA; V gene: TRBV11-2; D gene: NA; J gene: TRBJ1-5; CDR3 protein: CASSLSTQGNQPQHF; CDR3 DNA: TGTGCCAGCAGCCTCTCGACTCAGGGAAATCAGCCCCAGCATTTT
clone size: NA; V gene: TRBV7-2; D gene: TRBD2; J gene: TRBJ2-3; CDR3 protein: CASSHSGLAGGDTQYF; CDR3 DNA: TGTGCCAGCTCCCATTCTGGACTAGCGGGAGGAGATACGCAGTATTTT
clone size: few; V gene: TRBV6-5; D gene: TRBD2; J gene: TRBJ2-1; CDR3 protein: CASSRTRSGYNEQFF; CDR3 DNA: TGTGCCAGCAGCCGGACTAGGTCGGGTTACAATGAGCAGTTCTTC
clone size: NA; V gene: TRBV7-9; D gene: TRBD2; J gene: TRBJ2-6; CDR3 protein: CASSPPGLAGSGANVLTF; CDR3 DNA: TGTGCCAGCAGCCCCCCGGGACTAGCGGGCTCTGGGGCCAACGTCCTGACTTTC
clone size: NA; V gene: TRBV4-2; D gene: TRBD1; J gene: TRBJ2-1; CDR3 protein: CASGAGTGDNEQFF; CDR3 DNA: TGTGCCAGCGGAGCCGGGACAGGGGACAATGAGCAGTTCTTC
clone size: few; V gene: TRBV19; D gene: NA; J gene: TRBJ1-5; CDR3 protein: CASWGGAQPQHF; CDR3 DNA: TGTGCCAGTTGGGGGGGTGCTCAGCCCCAGCATTTT
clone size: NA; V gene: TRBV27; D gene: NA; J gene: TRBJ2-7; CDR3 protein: CASSYSSQGYEQYF; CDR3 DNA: TGTGCCAGCAGTTACTCGTCACAGGGTTACGAGCAGTACTTC
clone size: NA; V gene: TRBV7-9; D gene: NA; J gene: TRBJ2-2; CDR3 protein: CASSLALASDSGELFF; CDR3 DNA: TGTGCCAGCAGCTTAGCGCTTGCTAGCGACTCCGGGGAGCTGTTTTTT
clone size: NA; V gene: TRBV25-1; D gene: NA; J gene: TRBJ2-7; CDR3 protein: CASSAILEGHEQYF; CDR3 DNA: TGTGCCAGCAGTGCCATACTAGAGGGTCACGAGCAGTACTTC
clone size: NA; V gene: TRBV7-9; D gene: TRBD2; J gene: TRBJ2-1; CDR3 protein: CASSLRLASYNEQFF; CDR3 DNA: TGTGCCAGCAGCTTACGACTAGCGTCCTACAATGAGCAGTTCTTC
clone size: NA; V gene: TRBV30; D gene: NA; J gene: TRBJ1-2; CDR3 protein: CAWSWDGTRSYTF; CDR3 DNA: TGTGCCTGGAGTTGGGACGGGACTCGCAGCTACACCTTC